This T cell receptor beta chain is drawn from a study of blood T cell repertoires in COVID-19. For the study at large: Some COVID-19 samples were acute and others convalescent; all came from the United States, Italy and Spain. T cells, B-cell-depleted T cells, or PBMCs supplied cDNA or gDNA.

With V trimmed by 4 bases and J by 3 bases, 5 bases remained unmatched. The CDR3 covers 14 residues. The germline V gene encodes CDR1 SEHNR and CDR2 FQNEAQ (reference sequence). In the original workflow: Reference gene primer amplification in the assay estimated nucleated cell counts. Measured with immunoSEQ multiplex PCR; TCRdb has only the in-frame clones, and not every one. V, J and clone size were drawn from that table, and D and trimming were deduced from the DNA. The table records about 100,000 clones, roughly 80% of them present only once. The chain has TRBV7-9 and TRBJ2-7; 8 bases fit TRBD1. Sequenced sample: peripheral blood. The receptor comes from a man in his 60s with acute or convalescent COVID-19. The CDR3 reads CASSSAGTGYEQYF. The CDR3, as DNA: TGTGCCAGCAGCTCGGCCGGGACAGGCTACGAGCAGTACTTC.